The clone carrying this T cell receptor beta chain was seen only a few times. What it binds is not known. This sample stems from a study of T cells after yellow fever vaccination. Turning to the study itself: With SMART-Seq v4 Ultra Low Input, the fractions containing low cell numbers were prepared. Study results and caveats: Reappearing after the booster were most of the clones from primary vaccination (roughly 96% CD4, approximately 89% CD8). Researchers noted that a small share of clonotypes showed up in both CD4 and CD8 compartments.

A universal primer site and UMIs were added as TCR cDNA was made by 5'RACE template switching. TCRdb passed the 5' RACE reads through MiXCR, listing each CDR3 protein once. The sample yields about 330,000 distinct CDR3 sequences, 6.8% seen once. The germline V gene has CDR1 DFQATT and CDR2 SNEGSKA (reference sequence). The CDR3 is 13 residues long. Between the trimmed V and J ends, which lost 6 bases and 6 bases, there was a span of 15 bases. The specimen was PBMCs, collected roughly 46 days after the first yellow fever vaccination. The receptor was derived from a man aged 18 to 30 who received the YFV17D yellow fever vaccine. The rearrangement uses TRBV20-1 and TRBJ1-5; tentatively, D is TRBD1 (6 bases). CDR3 region: CSARGTTVQPQHF. Written as DNA, the CDR3 is TGCAGTGCCCGCGGGACAACTGTTCAGCCCCAGCATTTT.